Listed below are T cell receptor beta chains from one sample, sequenced in a study of preoperative IRX-2 immunotherapy in early breast cancer. Clones were sequenced by immunoSEQ multiplex PCR, and TCRdb holds only the in-frame ones, with some missing. The top ten hold roughly 15% of the sample, which has under 6,000 clones, almost 75% seen once. Sequenced material: tumor tissue, taken before IRX-2 immunotherapy. These receptors were obtained from a human donor with breast cancer. The CDR3 runs from the conserved cysteine through the conserved F or W. The D gene is left open where the match is weak. The size field is filled for only some rows; it gives once, few, many or a size class.

- | TRBJ2-7 | TRBV7-1 | TRBD1 | CASSPGRGRFYEQYF | TGTGCCAGCAGCCCAGGCAGGGGGCGCTTCTACGAGCAGTACTTC
- | TRBJ1-2 | TRBV7-4 | TRBD1 | CASSLKDRFLRANYGYTF | TGTGCCAGCAGCCTGAAGGACAGGTTCCTCAGAGCTAACTATGGCTACACCTTC
- | TRBJ2-1 | TRBV6-8 | - | CASSDSDNNEQFF | TGTGCCAGCAGTGACTCGGACAACAATGAGCAGTTCTTC
- | TRBJ1-1 | TRBV18 | TRBD1 | CASSPRTGMNTEAFF | TGTGCCAGCTCACCGCGGACAGGGATGAACACTGAAGCTTTCTTT
large | TRBJ2-7 | TRBV6-8 | TRBD1 | CASSYSGQGYEQYF | TGTGCCAGCAGTTACTCGGGACAGGGGTACGAGCAGTACTTC
- | TRBJ2-3 | TRBV15 | - | CATSRTRTLTDTQYF | TGTGCCACCAGCAGGACTAGAACCCTCACAGATACGCAGTATTTT
- | TRBJ2-1 | TRBV7-5 | - | CASSLAPGGSSYNEQFF | TGTGCCAGCAGCTTAGCCCCGGGGGGGAGTTCCTACAATGAGCAGTTCTTC
few | TRBJ1-3 | TRBV6-8 | - | CASSYRVESNSRSGNTIYF | TGTGCCAGCAGTTACAGGGTGGAGTCGAACAGCCGCTCTGGAAACACCATATATTTT
few | TRBJ1-2 | TRBV29-1 | - | CSGNSPPGDGYTF | TGCAGCGGCAACTCTCCTCCGGGGGATGGCTACACCTTC
- | TRBJ2-7 | TRBV19 | TRBD2 | CATEAGVGYEQYF | TGTGCCACAGAAGCGGGAGTAGGTTACGAGCAGTACTTC
few | TRBJ2-2 | TRBV10-2 | TRBD2 | CASSEQPRTSGRIGELFF | TGCGCCAGCAGTGAGCAACCTCGGACTAGCGGGAGAATCGGGGAGCTGTTTTTT
- | TRBJ2-7 | TRBV19 | - | CASSIGGGLGYEQYF | TGTGCCAGTAGCATCGGCGGAGGACTGGGGTACGAGCAGTACTTC
- | TRBJ2-7 | TRBV5-1 | TRBD2 | CASRPTSGSLHEQYF | TGCGCCAGCAGGCCTACTAGCGGGAGTCTCCACGAGCAGTACTTC
- | TRBJ1-3 | TRBV5-1 | - | CASSTGTPYSGNTIYF | TGCGCCAGCAGCACCGGGACACCCTACTCTGGAAACACCATATATTTT
large | TRBJ2-1 | TRBV19 | TRBD1 | CASSTDRESSYNEQFF | TGTGCCAGTAGCACGGACAGGGAGAGCTCCTACAATGAGCAGTTCTTC
- | TRBJ2-7 | TRBV6-8 | - | CASSEDSRGTYEQYF | TGTGCCAGCAGTGAGGATTCCAGGGGCACCTACGAGCAGTACTTC